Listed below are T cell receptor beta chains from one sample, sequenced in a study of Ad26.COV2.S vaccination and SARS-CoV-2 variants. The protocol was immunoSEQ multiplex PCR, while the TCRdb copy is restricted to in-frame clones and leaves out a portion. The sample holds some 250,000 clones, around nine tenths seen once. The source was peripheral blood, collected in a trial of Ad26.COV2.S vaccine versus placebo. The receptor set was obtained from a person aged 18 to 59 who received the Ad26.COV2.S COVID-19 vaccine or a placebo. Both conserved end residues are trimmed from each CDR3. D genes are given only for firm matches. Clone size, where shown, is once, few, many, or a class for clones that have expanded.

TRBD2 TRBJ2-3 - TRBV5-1 ASSWRGQRGFTDTQY
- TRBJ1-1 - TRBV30 AWSAVENTEAF
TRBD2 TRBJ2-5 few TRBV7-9 ASSSGTSGKTQY
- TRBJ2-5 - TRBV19 ASSPVDSAQETQY
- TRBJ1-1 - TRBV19 ASSAGVEAF
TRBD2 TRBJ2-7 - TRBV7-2 ASSRSTSGGEGEQY
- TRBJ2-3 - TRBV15 ATSRTLDTQY
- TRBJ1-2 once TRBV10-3 AISESGRDYGYT
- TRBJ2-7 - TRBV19 ASSTTDGDVQY
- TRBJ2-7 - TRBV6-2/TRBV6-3 ASSYPRPGIEQY
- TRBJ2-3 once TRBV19 ASSILVGPSSTDTQY
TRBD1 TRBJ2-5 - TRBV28 ASGQGTVETQY
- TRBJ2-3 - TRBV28 ASSLYPQTDTQY
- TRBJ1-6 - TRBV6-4 ASSSNSPLH
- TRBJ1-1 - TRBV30 AWSMVNTEAF
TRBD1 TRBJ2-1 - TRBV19 ASSLGTGEDNEQF
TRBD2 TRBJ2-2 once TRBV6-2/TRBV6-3 ASSYHMGLAGGSGELF
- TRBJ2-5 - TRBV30 AWSVRFQETQY
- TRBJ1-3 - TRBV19 ASRFQQTGNTIY
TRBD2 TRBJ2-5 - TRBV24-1 ATSDASGGNQTQY
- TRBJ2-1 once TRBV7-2 ASSFGYEQF
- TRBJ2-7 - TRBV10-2 ASTTTRKEAQY
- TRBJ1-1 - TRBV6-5 ASSYSRPNTEAF
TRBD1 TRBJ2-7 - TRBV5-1 ASRSANLGTGEEQY
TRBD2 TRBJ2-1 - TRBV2 ASSASLAGGHNEQF
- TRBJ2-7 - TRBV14 ASSRGGNYEQY
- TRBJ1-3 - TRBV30 AWSPGHRNTIY
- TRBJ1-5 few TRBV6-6 ASRAGTGNQPQH
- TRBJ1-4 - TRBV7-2 ASSLPNEKLF
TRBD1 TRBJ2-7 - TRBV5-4 ASSLQGAREQY
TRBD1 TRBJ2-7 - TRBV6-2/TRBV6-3 ASSSRDRTREQY
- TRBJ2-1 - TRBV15 ATSRANWGSVGEQF
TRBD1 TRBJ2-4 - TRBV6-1 ASSAVTGVAKNIQY
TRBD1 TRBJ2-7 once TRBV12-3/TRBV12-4 ASRTGGYNEQY
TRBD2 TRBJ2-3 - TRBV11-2 ASSSAGLAGATDTQY
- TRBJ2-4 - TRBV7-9 ASSFSSGPPGQNIQY
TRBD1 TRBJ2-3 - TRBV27 ASTGDRWADTQY
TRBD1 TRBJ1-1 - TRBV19 ASSRDRTNTEAF
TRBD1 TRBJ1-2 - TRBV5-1 ASGHPGQTNYGYT
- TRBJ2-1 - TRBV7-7 ASSPPPGAEMYNEQF
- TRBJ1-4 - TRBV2 ASLPGQREKLF
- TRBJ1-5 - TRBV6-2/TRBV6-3 ASSSRGNQPQH
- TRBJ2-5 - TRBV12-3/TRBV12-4 ASSFWVEETQY
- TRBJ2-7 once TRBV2 ASSESTIEQY
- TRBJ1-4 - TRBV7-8 ASSLVALDGKLF
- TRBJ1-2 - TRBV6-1 ASSDTGPAYGYT
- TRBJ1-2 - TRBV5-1 ASSSTGTGYGYT
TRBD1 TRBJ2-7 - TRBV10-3 AIRGTGRSYEQY
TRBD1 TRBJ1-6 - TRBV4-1 ASSQFRGQGNSPLH
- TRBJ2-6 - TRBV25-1 ASIGRLSGANVLT
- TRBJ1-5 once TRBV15 ATGPAGGNQPQH
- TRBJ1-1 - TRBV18 ASSPRVNTEAF
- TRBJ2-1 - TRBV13 ASSVYYRTKGRGGYNEQF
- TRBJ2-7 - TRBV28 ASRTIGGSSYEQY
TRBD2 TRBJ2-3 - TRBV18 ASSPTSGMTDTQY
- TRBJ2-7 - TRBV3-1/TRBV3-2 ASSPWKRVRAREQY
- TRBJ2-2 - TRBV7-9 ASSLRLGDLSTGELF
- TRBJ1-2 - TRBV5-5 ASSLPPHYGYT
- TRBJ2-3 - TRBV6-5 ASSRSGREEDTQY